Sequencing of this T cell receptor (beta chain) was carried out in a study of blood T cell repertoires in COVID-19. Study overall: COVID-19 samples, acute and convalescent, were from the United States, Italy and Spain. In each case, the material was cDNA or gDNA derived from T cells, B-cell-depleted T cells, or PBMCs.

Concerning this clone: Germline is not matched at one junction end, which may reflect a read error.

Original analysis: By means of reference gene primer amplification, nucleated cell counts were estimated. The protocol was immunoSEQ multiplex PCR, while the TCRdb copy is restricted to in-frame clones and leaves out a portion. For V, J and clone size, that table is used; D and trimming come from the DNA. In the table there are around 250,000 clones, around nine tenths of which are singletons. CDR3 length: 13 residues. CDR1 is SSHAT and CDR2 is FNYEAQ in the germline V gene (reference sequence). The rearrangement uses TRBV7-7 and TRBJ2-3; D might be TRBD1 (5 bases). Sequenced sample: peripheral blood. The receptor was isolated from a woman aged 55-69 years who had recovered from COVID-19. As DNA, the CDR3 is TGTGCTAGCAGCCCAGTGGGGCTGGATACGCAGTATTTT. Protein sequence: CASSPVGLDTQYF.